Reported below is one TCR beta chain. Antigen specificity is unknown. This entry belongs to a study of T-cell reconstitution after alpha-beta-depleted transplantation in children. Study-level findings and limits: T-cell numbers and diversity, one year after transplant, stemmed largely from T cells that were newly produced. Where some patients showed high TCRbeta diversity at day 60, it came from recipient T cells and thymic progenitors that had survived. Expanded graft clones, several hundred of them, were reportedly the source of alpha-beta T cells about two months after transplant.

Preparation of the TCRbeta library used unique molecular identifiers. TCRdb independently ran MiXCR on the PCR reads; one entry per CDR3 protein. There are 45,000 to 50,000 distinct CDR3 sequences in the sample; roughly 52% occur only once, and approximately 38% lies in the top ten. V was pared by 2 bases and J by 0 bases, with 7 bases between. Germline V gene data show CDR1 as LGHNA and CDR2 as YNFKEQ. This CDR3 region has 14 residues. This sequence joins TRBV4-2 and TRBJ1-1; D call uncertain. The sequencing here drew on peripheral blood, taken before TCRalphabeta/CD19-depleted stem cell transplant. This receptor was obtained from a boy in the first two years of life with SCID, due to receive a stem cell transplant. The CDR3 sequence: CASSQTDLNTEAFF. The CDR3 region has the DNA TGTGCCAGCAGCCAAACAGATTTGAACACTGAAGCTTTCTTT.